This T cell receptor beta chain was profiled in a study of T cells expressing NK-cell markers. TCRdb reprocessed the 5' RACE reads and keeps a single row for each CDR3 protein, giving no DNA. This table lists 350,000 to 500,000 distinct CDR3 sequences. Germline-derived CDR1 and CDR2 are DFQATT and SNEGSKA (reference sequence). This CDR3 has 14 amino acids. Specimen: blood T cells: a sorted CD56 or NKG2C T cell subset, CD4+ or CD8+ T cells, or bulk PBMC T cells (not recorded which). The rearrangement links TRBV20-1 to TRBJ2-7; TCRdb reports TRBD1, a call that lacks DNA to check it against. The TCR sequence derives from a woman aged 18 to 75 in good health. The CDR3 is CSAISRDRLYEQYF.